The next 26 T cell receptor beta chains were all read from a single sample in a study of Tregs in tolerant kidney transplant recipients. TCRdb's table, derived via immunoSEQ multiplex PCR, lists solely in-frame clones and lacks some. The sample has approximately 1,500 clones, approximately 37% seen once. Their cognate antigens are unknown. Source material: Tregs from blood cultured with allogeneic cells. Source of these receptors: a human patient who received a combined kidney and bone marrow transplant. Among the T cells, some may be from the graft donor.

This chain links TRBV29-1 with TRBJ1-4; D might be TRBD1 (5 bases). Germline-derived CDR1 and CDR2 are SQVTM and ANQGSEA. The CDR3 covers 12 residues. V was shortened by 4 bases and J by 7 bases, with 10 bases between the two germline ends. The CDR3: CSVGMGGEKLFF. The CDR3 DNA sequence: TGCAGCGTTGGTATGGGGGGTGAAAAACTGTTTTTT.

V and J are TRBV7-8 and TRBJ2-7; D is possibly TRBD1 (6 bases). Per the germline V gene, CDR1 is SGHVS and CDR2 is FQNEAQ. CDR3 length equals 14 residues. V was clipped by 6 bases and J by 3 bases, with 15 bases between them. In nucleotides, the CDR3 is TGTGCCAGCAGTCTCCGGACAGTGGGCTACGAGCAGTACTTC. Translating gives CASSLRTVGYEQYF.

This clone has just a few counts. A far larger clone is only one base removed, so a read error is likely. The rearrangement uses TRBV5-1 and TRBJ2-5; no clear D gene. Germline loops: CDR1 SGHRS, CDR2 YFSETQ. This CDR3 has 13 amino acids. For the CDR3, the DNA is TGCGGCAGCAGCTTATGGCGAGAGGAGACCCAGTACTTC. It yields the protein CGSSLWREETQYF.

This chain links TRBV19 with TRBJ2-1, with D tentatively TRBD2 (5 bases). CDR3 size: 16 residues. Germline V gene data show CDR1 as LNHDA and CDR2 as SQIVND (reference sequence). V lost 5 bases, J lost 4 bases, and 18 bases lay in between. In nucleotides, the CDR3 is TGTGCCAGTAGTCCGACGACTATTTTGAGTTACAATGAGCAGTTCTTC. Protein: CASSPTTILSYNEQFF.

As DNA, the CDR3 is TGTGCCAGCGCCGACGGAGGACAGTTCCCGTACGAGCAGTACTTC. Translation gives CASADGGQFPYEQYF. V usage is TRBV5-4 and J usage is TRBJ2-7; tentatively, D is TRBD1 (6 bases). The CDR3 covers 15 residues. V was shortened by 7 bases and J by 4 bases, with 21 bases between the two germline ends. Germline assignment: CDR1 SGHNT and CDR2 YYREEE (reference sequence).

The CDR3 sequence: CASSLAGGPVDTQYF. The CDR3 DNA reads TGTGCCAGCAGTCTAGCGGGAGGGCCTGTAGATACGCAGTATTTT. The chain combines TRBV25-1 with TRBJ2-3; 12 bases are a match to TRBD2. The CDR3 is 15 residues long. Trimming removed 5 bases from V and 5 bases from J; junction bases left unmatched: 5. Germline values: CDR1 MGHDK, CDR2 SYGVNS.

The chain recombines TRBV2 with TRBJ1-1, with TRBD1 identical over 9 bases. J lost 8 bases, V lost 6 bases, and 7 bases had no gene match. The CDR3 has 13 amino acids. Germline V gene sequence: CDR1 SNHLY, CDR2 FYNNEI. CDR3 DNA: TGTGCCAGCAGCATACAGGGGGCTTACGAAGCTTTCTTT. Protein: CASSIQGAYEAFF.

This clone has just one count. This chain connects TRBV5-1 to TRBJ2-5; D remains unclear. Trimming left V 2 bases short and J 5 bases short, with 10 bases between. CDR3 length: 13 residues. Germline loops: CDR1 SGHRS, CDR2 YFSETQ. The CDR3 reads CASSLWRYETQYF. The CDR3 region has the DNA TGCGCCAGCAGCTTATGGCGATATGAGACCCAGTACTTC. The entire variable domain, with the rest obtained from reference TRBV5-1 and TRBJ2-5, is as follows: KAGVTQTPRYLIKTRGQQVTLSCSPISGHRSVSWYQQTPGQGLQFLFEYFSETQRNKGNFPGRFSGRQFSNSRSEMNVSTLELGDSALYLCASSLWRYETQYFGPGTRLLVL.

The gene calls are TRBV5-4 and TRBJ2-3; a weak D match, TRBD2 (5 bases). Looked up from germline, CDR1 is SGHNT and CDR2 is YYREEE (reference sequence). The CDR3 extends over 14 amino acids. V lost 4 bases, J lost 4 bases, and 13 bases lay in between. In nucleotides, the CDR3 is TGTGCCAGCAGCGCACTTGAGGGCTCAGATACGCAGTATTTT. It translates to CASSALEGSDTQYF.

The sample holds a few counts of this clone. The chain recombines TRBV28 with TRBJ2-7; D is uncertain. V was shortened by 3 bases and J by 2 bases, with 8 bases between the two germline ends. The CDR3 has 13 amino acids. Germline lookup yields CDR1 MDHEN and CDR2 SYDVKM. As DNA, the CDR3 is TGTGCCAGCAGTTTCGGTCATGCCTACGAGCAGTACTTC. Its protein product is CASSFGHAYEQYF.

This chain uses TRBV5-1 with TRBJ1-1; perhaps TRBD1 as D (6 bases). The length of the CDR3 is 14 residues. Trimming cost V 4 bases and J 3 bases, with 13 bases left between them. CDR1 is SGHRS, CDR2 YFSETQ, per germline. The CDR3 nucleotides read TGCGCCAGCAGCCTCTGGGAGGGGGACACTGAAGCTTTCTTT. This codes for CASSLWEGDTEAFF.

The V and J genes are TRBV10-1 and TRBJ2-2, with D hard to call. From germline, CDR1 is WNHNN and CDR2 SYGVQD (reference sequence). V was cut by 0 bases and J by 7 bases, with 9 bases left in between. This CDR3 has 14 residues. CDR3 nucleotide sequence: TGCGCCAGCAGTGAGTCATTCAATCGCGGGGAGCTGTTTTTT. Its protein is CASSESFNRGELFF.

The J gene is TRBJ1-1, the V gene TRBV11-2; tentative D call: TRBD1 (5 bases). V was shortened by 4 bases and J by 4 bases, with 13 bases between the two germline ends. CDR3 length equals 14 residues. Germline lookup yields CDR1 SGHAT and CDR2 FQNNGV. The CDR3 sequence is CASSSNVGGTEAFF. CDR3 in DNA: TGTGCCAGCAGCTCGAATGTGGGGGGCACTGAAGCTTTCTTT.

The chain is built from TRBV4-1 and TRBJ2-3; D ambiguous. The V gene lost 2 bases and the J gene lost 4 bases, with 22 bases spanning the gap. The V gene's germline CDR1 is MGHRA and CDR2 YSYEKL. The CDR3 length is 18 residues. This CDR3 is CASSQTQWALVSPDTQYF. Written as DNA, the CDR3 is TGCGCCAGCAGCCAAACACAATGGGCATTGGTGAGTCCAGATACGCAGTATTTT.

About this clone itself: Only one base separates this from a far larger clonotype, so it likely reflects a read error. This chain connects TRBV11-2 to TRBJ2-2; 9 nucleotides line up with TRBD1. The CDR3 is 15 residues long. V gave up 5 bases and J gave up 5 bases; unmatched junction bases: 6. Germline CDR1 SGHAT, CDR2 FQNNGV. The CDR3 nucleotides read TGTGCCAGCAGCCAAGGGACAGGGAAAACCGGGGAGCTGTTTTTT. Protein sequence: CASSQGTGKTGELFF.

This clone is labeled as large. This chain connects TRBV7-9 to TRBJ1-2, with TRBD1 matching over 9 bases. The CDR3 covers 15 residues. Trimming took 6 bases from V and 10 from J; bases not matched to a gene: 15. Germline CDR1 SEHNR, CDR2 FQNEAQ (reference sequence). CDR3 sequence: CASRDFSGQGVDYTF. CDR3 coding DNA: TGTGCCAGCAGAGACTTTTCGGGACAGGGAGTCGACTACACCTTC.

This clone was found a few times. V gene TRBV5-8 combines with J gene TRBJ2-1, with 9 bases matching TRBD2. V dropped 0 bases and J dropped 12; count of bases not matched to a gene: 7. CDR3 length equals 14 residues. The germline V gene has CDR1 SGHTS and CDR2 YDEGEE. The CDR3 nucleotides read TGTGCCAGCAGCTTGGTAGCTAGCGGGATGGGGCAGTTCTTC. It codes for CASSLVASGMGQFF.

This clone is classed as large (0.1 to 1%). The V gene is TRBV28, the J gene TRBJ1-5; the D gene is possibly TRBD1 (5 bases). Trimming took off 7 bases at V and 0 bases at J, with 19 bases between the two ends. Germline loops: CDR1 MDHEN, CDR2 SYDVKM. This CDR3 is 17 amino acids long. CDR3 bases: TGTGCCAGCACAACCCCCTCCGACAGATATAGCAATCAGCCCCAGCATTTT. As protein: CASTTPSDRYSNQPQHF.

This clone is classed as medium-sized. The chain joins TRBV19 to TRBJ1-2; D may be TRBD1 (6 bases). This CDR3 comprises 15 residues. Per the germline V gene, CDR1 is LNHDA and CDR2 is SQIVND (reference sequence). Trimming pared 7 bases from V and 7 bases from J, leaving 22 bases between. The CDR3 sequence is CASMTGVWSASGYTF. The CDR3, as DNA: TGTGCCAGTATGACAGGAGTATGGTCTGCCTCTGGCTACACCTTC.

A few counts support this clone. The chain has TRBV7-9 and TRBJ1-1; 7 positions agree with TRBD1. CDR1 SEHNR and CDR2 FQNEAQ come from the germline V gene (reference sequence). CDR3 length: 14 amino acids. V was pared by 5 bases and J by 4 bases, with 7 bases of the junction left unmatched. The CDR3 region has the DNA TGTGCCAGCAGCGAACCCAGGGGGGCCACTGAAGCTTTCTTT. As protein: CASSEPRGATEAFF.

The V call is TRBV2, the J call TRBJ1-2; D gene uncertain. Germline CDR1 is SNHLY and CDR2 is FYNNEI. This CDR3 region has 13 residues. Trimming removed 6 bases at V and 4 bases at J, with 12 bases between. In nucleotides, the CDR3 is TGTGCCAGCAGGGCGTACGCCGGCTATGGCTACACCTTC. Protein: CASRAYAGYGYTF.

This clone occurred once. The chain is built from TRBV7-8 and TRBJ1-5; D gene uncertain. The V end lost 0 bases, the J end lost 7 bases, and 7 bases lay between the germline ends. There are 13 residues in the CDR3. Germline CDR1 and CDR2: SGHVS and FQNEAQ. CDR3 sequence reads: CASSLAEIQPQHF. In nucleotides, the CDR3 is TGTGCCAGCAGCTTAGCTGAGATACAGCCCCAGCATTTT.

Of note for this clone: A read error likely explains this, since a far larger clone differs by one base. The sample carries other DNA sequences with the same CDR3. V and J are TRBV5-1 and TRBJ2-5; the D gene is possibly TRBD1 (5 bases). The CDR3 extends over 15 amino acids. Trimming left V 3 bases short and J 0 bases short, with 12 bases between. In germline, CDR1 is SGHRS, CDR2 YFSETQ. CDR3 sequence reads: CASSSQGPYQETQYF. The CDR3 coding sequence is TGCGCCAGCAGCTCTCAGGGTCCGTACCAAGAGACCCAGTACTTC.

The rearrangement uses TRBV4-1 and TRBJ1-4; no reliable D call. V was clipped by 5 bases and J by 8 bases, with 12 bases between them. The CDR3 loop spans 13 amino acids. Germline V CDR1 and CDR2: MGHRA, YSYEKL. CDR3 amino acids: CASSNYYGEKLFF. The CDR3 DNA sequence: TGCGCCAGCAGCAACTACTACGGGGAAAAACTGTTTTTT.

There are a few counts of this clone. A much larger clone lies one base from this, so it may be a read error. Other DNA sequences in the same sample also yield this CDR3. The chain uses TRBV5-1 and TRBJ1-6; no definite D call. V was clipped by 4 bases and J by 8 bases, with 19 bases between them. Germline CDR1 is SGHRS and CDR2 is YFSETQ. The CDR3 is 16 residues long. The CDR3 DNA reads as TGCGCCAGCAGCCTCACCCCAGGTGGCTCGCATTCACCCCTCCACTTT. As protein: CASSLTPGGSHSPLHF.

The chain recombines TRBV27 with TRBJ2-5; D may be TRBD1 (6 bases). The V gene's germline CDR1 is MNHEY and CDR2 SMNVEV (reference sequence). Trimming left V 9 bases short and J 0 bases short, with 17 bases between. This CDR3 spans 15 amino acids. CDR3 region: CASKRQALYQETQYF. CDR3 sequence (DNA): TGTGCCAGTAAACGACAGGCTTTGTACCAAGAGACCCAGTACTTC.